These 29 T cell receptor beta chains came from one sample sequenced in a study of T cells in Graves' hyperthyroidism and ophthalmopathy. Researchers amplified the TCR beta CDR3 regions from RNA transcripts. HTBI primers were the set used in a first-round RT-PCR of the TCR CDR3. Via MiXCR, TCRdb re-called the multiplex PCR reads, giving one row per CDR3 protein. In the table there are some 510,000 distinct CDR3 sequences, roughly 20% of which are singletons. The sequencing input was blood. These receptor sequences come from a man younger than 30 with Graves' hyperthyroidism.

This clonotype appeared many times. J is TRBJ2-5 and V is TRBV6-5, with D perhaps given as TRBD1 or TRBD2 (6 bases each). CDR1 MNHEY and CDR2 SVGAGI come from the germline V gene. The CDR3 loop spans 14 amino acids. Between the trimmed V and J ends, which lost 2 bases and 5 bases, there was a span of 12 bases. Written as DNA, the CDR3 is TGTGCCAGCAGTTACCGGGGGCGGTGGGAGACCCAGTACTTC. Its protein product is CASSYRGRWETQYF.

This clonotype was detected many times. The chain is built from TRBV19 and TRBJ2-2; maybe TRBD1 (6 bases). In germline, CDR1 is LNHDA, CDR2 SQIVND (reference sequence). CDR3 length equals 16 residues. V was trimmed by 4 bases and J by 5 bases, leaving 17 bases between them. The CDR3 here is CASSTLTGGETGELFF. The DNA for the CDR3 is TGTGCCAGTAGTACCTTGACAGGAGGTGAAACCGGGGAGCTGTTTTTT.

CDR3 coding DNA: TGTGCCAGCAGCCCCTCTGGACTTTCAGATACGCAGTATTTT. As protein: CASSPSGLSDTQYF. This chain links TRBV7-9 with TRBJ2-3, with a possible D match to TRBD2 (5 bases). Per germline, CDR1 SEHNR and CDR2 FQNEAQ (reference sequence). Trimming cost V 5 bases and J 4 bases, with 13 bases left between them. The CDR3 consists of 14 residues. Full variable domain (rest looked up from reference TRBV7-9 and TRBJ2-3): DTGVSQNPRHKITKRGQNVTFRCDPISEHNRLYWYRQTLGQGPEFLTYFQNEAQLEKSRLLSDRFSAERPKGSFSTLEIQRTEQGDSAMYLCASSPSGLSDTQYFGPGTRLTVL.

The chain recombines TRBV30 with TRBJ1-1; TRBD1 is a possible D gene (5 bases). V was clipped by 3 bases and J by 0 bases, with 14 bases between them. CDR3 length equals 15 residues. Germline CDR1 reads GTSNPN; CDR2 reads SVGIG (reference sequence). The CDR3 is CAWRRDGSLNTEAFF. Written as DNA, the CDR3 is TGTGCCTGGAGGCGGGACGGCAGCTTGAACACTGAAGCTTTCTTT.

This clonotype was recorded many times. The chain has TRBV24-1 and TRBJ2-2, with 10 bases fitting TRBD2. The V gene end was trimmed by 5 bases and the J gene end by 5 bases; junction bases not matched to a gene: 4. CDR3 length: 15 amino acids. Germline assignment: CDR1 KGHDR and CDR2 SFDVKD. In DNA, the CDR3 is TGTGCCACCAGTGTAAGCGGGGGGGCAACCGGGGAGCTGTTTTTT. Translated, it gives CATSVSGGATGELFF.

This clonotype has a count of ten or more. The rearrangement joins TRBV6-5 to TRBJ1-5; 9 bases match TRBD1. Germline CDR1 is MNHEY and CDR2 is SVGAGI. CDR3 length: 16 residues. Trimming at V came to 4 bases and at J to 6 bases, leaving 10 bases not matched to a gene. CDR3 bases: TGTGCCAGCAGTTTCGCCGGGACAGGGATAGGTCAGCCCCAGCATTTT. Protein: CASSFAGTGIGQPQHF.

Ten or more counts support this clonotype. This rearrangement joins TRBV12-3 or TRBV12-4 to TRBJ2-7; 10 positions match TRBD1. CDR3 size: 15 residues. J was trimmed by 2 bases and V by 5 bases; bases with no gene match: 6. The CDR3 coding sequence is TGTGCCAGCAGTAGACAGGGGGCGCCTGCCTACGAGCAGTACTTC. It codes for CASSRQGAPAYEQYF.

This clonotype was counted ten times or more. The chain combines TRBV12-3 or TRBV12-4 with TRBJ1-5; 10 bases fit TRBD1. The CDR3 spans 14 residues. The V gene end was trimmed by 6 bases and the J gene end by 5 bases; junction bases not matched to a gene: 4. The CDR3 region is CASRRTGGYQPQHF. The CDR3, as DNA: TGTGCCAGCAGGAGGACAGGGGGGTATCAGCCCCAGCATTTT.

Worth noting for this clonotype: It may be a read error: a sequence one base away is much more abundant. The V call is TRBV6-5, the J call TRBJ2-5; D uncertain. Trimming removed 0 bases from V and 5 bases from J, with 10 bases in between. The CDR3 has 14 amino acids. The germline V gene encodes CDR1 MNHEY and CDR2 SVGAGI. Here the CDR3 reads CASSYSMHVETQYF. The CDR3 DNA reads TGTGCCAGCAGTTACTCGATGCATGTCGAGACCCAGTACTTC.

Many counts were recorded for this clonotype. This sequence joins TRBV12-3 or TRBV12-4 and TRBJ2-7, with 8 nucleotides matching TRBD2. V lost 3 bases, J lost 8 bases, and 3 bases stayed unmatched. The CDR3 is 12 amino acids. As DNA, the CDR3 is TGTGCCAGCAGTTTCGGGGGGGCGAAGCAGTACTTC. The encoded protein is CASSFGGAKQYF.

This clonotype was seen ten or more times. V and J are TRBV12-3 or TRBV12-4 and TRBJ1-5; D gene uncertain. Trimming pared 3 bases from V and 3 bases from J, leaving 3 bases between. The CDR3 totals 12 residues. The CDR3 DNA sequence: TGTGCCAGCAGTTTTATCAATCAGCCCCAGCATTTT. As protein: CASSFINQPQHF.

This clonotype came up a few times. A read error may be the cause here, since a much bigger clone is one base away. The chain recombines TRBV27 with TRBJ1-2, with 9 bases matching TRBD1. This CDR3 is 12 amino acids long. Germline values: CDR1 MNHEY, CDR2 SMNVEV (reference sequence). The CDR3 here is CASKTGGAGHTF. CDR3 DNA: TGTGCCAGCAAAACAGGGGGCGCTGGCCACACCTTC.

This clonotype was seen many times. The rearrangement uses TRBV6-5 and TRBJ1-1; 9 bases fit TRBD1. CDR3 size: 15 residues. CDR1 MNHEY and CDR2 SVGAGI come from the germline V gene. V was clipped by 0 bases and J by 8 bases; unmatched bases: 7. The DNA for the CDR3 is TGTGCCAGCAGTTACTCCCCCTGGACAGGGGTAGAAGCTTTCTTT. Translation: CASSYSPWTGVEAFF.

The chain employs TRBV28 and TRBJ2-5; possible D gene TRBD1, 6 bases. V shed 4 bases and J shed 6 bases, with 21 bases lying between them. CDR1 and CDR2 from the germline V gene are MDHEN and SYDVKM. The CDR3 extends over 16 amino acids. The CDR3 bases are TGTGCCAGCAGTTACCCTCACTACAGGGCTGTAAAGACCCAGTACTTC. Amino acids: CASSYPHYRAVKTQYF.

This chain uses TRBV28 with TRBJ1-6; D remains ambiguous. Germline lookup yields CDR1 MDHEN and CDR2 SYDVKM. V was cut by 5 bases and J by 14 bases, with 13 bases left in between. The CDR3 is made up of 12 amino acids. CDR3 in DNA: TGTGCCAGCAGTCTAATCAGCGGAACCCTCCACTTT. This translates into CASSLISGTLHF.

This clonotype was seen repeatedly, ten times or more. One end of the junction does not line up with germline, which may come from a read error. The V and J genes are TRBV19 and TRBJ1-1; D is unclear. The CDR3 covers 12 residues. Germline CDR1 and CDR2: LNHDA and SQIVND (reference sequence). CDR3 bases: TGTGCCGCCGGACCGTTGAACACTGAAGCTTCCTTT. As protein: CAAGPLNTEASF.

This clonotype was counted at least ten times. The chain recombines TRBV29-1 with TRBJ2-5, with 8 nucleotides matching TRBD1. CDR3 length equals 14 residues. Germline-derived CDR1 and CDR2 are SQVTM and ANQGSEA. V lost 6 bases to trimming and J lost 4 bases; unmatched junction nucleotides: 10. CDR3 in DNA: TGCAGCGTAACAGGGGGGCCCATCGGAGAGACCCAGTACTTC. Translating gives CSVTGGPIGETQYF.

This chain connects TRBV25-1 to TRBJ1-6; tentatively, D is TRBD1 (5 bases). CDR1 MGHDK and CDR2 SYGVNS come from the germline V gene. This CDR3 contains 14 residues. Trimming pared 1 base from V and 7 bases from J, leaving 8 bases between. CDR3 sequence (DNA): TGTGCCAGCAGTGAATGGGGGAAGAATTCACCCCTCCACTTT. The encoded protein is CASSEWGKNSPLHF.

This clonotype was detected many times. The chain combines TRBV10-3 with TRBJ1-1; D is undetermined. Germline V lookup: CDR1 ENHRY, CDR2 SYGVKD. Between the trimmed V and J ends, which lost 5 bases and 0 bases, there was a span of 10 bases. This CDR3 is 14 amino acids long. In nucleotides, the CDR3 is TGTGCCATCAGTCTGAACAAAGTGAACACTGAAGCTTTCTTT. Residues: CAISLNKVNTEAFF.

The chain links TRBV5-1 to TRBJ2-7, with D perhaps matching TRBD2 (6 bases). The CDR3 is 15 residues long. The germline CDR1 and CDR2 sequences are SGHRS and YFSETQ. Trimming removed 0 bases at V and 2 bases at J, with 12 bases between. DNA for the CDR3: TGCGCCAGCAGCTTGGTCGGCGGAGGGGCCTACGAGCAGTACTTC. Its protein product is CASSLVGGGAYEQYF.

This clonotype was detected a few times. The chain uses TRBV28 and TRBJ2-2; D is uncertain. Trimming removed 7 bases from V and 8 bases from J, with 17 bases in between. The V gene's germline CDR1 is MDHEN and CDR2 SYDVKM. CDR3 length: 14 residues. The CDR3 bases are TGTGCCAGCACCGCCGACTTTTTTGGAGGGGAGCTGTTTTTT. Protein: CASTADFFGGELFF.

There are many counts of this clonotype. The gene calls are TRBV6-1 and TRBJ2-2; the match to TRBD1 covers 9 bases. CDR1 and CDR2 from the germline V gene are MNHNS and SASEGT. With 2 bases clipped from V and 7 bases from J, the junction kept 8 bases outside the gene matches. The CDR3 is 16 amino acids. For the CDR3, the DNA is TGTGCCAGCAGTGAATTGAGGGACAGGGCGGACGGGGAGCTGTTTTTT. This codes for CASSELRDRADGELFF.

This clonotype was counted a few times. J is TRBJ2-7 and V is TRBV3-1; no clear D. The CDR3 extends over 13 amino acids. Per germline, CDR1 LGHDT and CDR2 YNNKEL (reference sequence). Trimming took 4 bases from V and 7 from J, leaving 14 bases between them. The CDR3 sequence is CASSLLSLKEQYF. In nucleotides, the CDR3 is TGTGCCAGCAGCCTTCTTTCCTTGAAAGAGCAGTACTTC.

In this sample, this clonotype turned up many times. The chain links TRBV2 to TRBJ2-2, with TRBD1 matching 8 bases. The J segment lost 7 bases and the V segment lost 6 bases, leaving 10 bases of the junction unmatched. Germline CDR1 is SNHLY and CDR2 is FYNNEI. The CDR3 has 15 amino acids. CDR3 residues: CASSSLDRVDGELFF. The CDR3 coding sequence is TGTGCCAGCAGCAGCTTGGACAGGGTCGACGGGGAGCTGTTTTTT.

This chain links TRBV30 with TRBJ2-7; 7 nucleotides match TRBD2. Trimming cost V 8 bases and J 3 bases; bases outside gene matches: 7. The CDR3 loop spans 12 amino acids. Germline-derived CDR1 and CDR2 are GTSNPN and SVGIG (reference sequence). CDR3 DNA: TGTGCCCGGACGTCGGGGGGCTACGAGCAGTACTTC. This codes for CARTSGGYEQYF.

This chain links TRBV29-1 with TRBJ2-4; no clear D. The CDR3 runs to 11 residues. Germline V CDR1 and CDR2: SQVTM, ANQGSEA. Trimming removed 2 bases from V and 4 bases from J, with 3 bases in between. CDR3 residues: CSVEQKNIQYF. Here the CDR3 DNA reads TGCAGCGTTGAACAGAAAAACATTCAGTACTTC.

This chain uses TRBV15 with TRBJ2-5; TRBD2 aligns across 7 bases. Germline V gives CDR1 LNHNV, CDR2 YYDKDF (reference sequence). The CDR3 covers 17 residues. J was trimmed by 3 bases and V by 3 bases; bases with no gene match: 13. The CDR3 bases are TGTGCCACCAGCAGTCCTGGAGACCTAGCGGTAAAAGAGACCCAGTACTTC. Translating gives CATSSPGDLAVKETQYF.

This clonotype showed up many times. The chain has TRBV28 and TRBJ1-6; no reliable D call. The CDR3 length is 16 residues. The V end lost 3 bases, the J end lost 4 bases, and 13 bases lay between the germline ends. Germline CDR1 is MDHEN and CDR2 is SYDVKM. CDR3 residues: CASSFRGSTYNSPLHF. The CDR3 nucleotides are TGTGCCAGCAGTTTCCGGGGTAGCACTTATAATTCACCCCTCCACTTT.

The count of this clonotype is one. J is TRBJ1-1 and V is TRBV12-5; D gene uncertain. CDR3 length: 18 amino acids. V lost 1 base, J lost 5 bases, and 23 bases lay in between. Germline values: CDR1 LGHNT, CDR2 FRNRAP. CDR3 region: CASGLDPGTGSLGTEAFF. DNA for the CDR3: TGTGCTAGTGGTTTGGACCCGGGAACGGGCAGCTTGGGAACTGAAGCTTTCTTT.